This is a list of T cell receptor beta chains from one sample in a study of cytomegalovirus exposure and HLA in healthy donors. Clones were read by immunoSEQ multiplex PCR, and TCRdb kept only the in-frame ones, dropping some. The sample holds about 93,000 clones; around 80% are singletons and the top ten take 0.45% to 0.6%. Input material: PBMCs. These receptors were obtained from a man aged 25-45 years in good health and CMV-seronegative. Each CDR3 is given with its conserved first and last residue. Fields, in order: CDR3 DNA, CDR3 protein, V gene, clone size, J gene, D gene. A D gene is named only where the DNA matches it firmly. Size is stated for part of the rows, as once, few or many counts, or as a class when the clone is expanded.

DNA: TGTGCCCCTAGGGGCAGGGCAGCCACAGATACGCAGTATTTT; CDR3: CAPRGRAATDTQYF; V: TRBV30; size: -; J: TRBJ2-3; D: -
DNA: TGTGCCAGCAGTGAACTGGCCAGGACAGATAGCAATCAGCCCCAGCATTTT; CDR3: CASSELARTDSNQPQHF; V: TRBV2; size: -; J: TRBJ1-5; D: -
DNA: TGTGCCAGCAGTGACCCTAGCGGGAGGATCTTCACCGGGGAGCTGTTTTTT; CDR3: CASSDPSGRIFTGELFF; V: TRBV2; size: -; J: TRBJ2-2; D: TRBD2
DNA: TGTGCCAGCAGTGCGGGGGGCGGGGGGGCCTTTTTCCCAGATACGCAGTATTTT; CDR3: CASSAGGGGAFFPDTQYF; V: TRBV6-1; size: -; J: TRBJ2-3; D: TRBD2
DNA: TGTGCCAGCTACCTCGCCCGGACAGGGGTTAATGAAAAACTGTTTTTT; CDR3: CASYLARTGVNEKLFF; V: TRBV6-6; size: few; J: TRBJ1-4; D: TRBD1
DNA: TGTGCCAGCAGTTTAATCCGGACAGGGGAAGAAAAACTGTTTTTT; CDR3: CASSLIRTGEEKLFF; V: TRBV2; size: -; J: TRBJ1-4; D: TRBD1
DNA: TGTGCCAGCGGCCGACTACCCCTGCGGGGAGTCACTGGAAACACCATATATTTT; CDR3: CASGRLPLRGVTGNTIYF; V: TRBV27; size: -; J: TRBJ1-3; D: -
DNA: TGTGCCAGCAGCTTAGGGACATGGACTAGTGGGTTCCACAATGAGCAGTTCTTC; CDR3: CASSLGTWTSGFHNEQFF; V: TRBV5-6; size: -; J: TRBJ2-1; D: -
DNA: TGTGCCAGCAGTGACTCGGGACAGGGTGGCAATGAGCAGTTCTTC; CDR3: CASSDSGQGGNEQFF; V: TRBV6-4; size: -; J: TRBJ2-1; D: TRBD1
DNA: TGTGCCAGCAGCTACGGACAGGGGGCAAGGCAAGCTTTCTTT; CDR3: CASSYGQGARQAFF; V: TRBV7-2; size: few; J: TRBJ1-1; D: TRBD1
DNA: TGTGCCAGCAGTACTGGACTAGCGTTGGATGAGCAGTTCTTC; CDR3: CASSTGLALDEQFF; V: TRBV28; size: -; J: TRBJ2-1; D: TRBD2
DNA: TGCGCCAGCAGCCAAGATAGCGGGGTGGTCGGGGAGCTGTTTTTT; CDR3: CASSQDSGVVGELFF; V: TRBV4-3; size: -; J: TRBJ2-2; D: TRBD2
DNA: TGTGCCAGCAGCTTAGGGACAGGGTACCAAGAGACCCAGTACTTC; CDR3: CASSLGTGYQETQYF; V: TRBV7-2; size: -; J: TRBJ2-5; D: TRBD1